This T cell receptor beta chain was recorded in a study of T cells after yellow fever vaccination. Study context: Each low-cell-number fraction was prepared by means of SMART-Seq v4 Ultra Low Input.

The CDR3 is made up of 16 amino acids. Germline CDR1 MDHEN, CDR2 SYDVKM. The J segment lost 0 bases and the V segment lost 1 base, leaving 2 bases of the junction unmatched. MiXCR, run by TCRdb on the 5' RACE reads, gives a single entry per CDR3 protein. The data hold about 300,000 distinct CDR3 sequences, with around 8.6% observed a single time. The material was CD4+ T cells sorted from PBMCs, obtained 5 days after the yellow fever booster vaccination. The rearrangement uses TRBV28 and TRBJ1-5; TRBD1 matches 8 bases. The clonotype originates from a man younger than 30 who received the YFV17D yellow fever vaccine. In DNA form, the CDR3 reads TGTGCCAGCAGTTTATTCAGGGGGCTTAGCAATCAGCCCCAGCATTTT. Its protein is CASSLFRGLSNQPQHF.